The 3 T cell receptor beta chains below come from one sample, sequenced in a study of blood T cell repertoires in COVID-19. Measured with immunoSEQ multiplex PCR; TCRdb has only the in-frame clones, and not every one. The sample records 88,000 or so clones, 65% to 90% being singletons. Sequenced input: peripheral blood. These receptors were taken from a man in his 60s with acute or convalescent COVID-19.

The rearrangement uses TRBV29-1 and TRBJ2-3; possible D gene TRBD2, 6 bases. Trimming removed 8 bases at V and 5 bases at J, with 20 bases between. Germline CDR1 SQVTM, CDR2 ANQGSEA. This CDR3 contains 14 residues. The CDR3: CSLYGPPGGDTQYF. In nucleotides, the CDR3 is TGCAGCTTATACGGGCCGCCCGGGGGAGATACGCAGTATTTT.

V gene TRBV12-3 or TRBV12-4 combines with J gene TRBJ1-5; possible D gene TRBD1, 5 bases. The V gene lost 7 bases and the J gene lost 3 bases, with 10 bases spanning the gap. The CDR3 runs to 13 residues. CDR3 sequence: CASTGGDNQPQHF. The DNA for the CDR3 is TGTGCCAGCACCGGGGGTGACAATCAGCCCCAGCATTTT.

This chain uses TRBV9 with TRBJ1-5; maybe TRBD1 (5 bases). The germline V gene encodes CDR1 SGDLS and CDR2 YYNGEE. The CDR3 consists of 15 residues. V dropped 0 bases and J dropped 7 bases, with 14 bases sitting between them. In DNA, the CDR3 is TGTGCCAGCAGCGTAGATGGCGGGGCACAGCAGCCCCAGCATTTT. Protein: CASSVDGGAQQPQHF.